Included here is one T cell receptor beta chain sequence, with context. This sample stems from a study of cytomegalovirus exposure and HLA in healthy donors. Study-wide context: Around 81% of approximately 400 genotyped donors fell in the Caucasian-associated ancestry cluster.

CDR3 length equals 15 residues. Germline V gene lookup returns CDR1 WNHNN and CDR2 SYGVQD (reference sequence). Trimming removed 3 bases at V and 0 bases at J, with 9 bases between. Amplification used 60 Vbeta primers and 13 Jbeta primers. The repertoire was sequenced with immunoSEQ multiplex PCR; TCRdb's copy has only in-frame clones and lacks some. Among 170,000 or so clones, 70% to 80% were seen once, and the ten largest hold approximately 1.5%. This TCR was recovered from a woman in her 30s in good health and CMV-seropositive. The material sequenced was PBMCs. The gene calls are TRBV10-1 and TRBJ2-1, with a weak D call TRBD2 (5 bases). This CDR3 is CASSEDSASYNEQFF. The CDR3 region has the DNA TGCGCCAGCAGTGAAGATAGCGCCTCCTACAATGAGCAGTTCTTC.